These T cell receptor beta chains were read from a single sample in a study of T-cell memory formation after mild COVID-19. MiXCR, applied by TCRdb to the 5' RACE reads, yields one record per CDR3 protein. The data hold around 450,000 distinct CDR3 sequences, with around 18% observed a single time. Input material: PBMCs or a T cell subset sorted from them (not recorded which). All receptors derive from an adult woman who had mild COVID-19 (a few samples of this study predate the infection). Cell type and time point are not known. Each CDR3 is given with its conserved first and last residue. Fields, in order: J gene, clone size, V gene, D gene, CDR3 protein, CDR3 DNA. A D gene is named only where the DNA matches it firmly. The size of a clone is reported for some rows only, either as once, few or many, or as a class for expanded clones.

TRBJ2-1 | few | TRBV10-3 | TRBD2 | CAINRAGGRGNEQFF | TGTGCCATCAACCGAGCGGGGGGCCGGGGTAATGAGCAGTTCTTC
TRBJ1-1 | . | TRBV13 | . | CASSAAHGATEAFF | TGTGCCAGCAGCGCCGCGCACGGGGCCACTGAAGCTTTCTTT
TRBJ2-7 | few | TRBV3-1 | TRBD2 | CASSFRLAGSYEQYF | TGTGCCAGCAGCTTCCGACTAGCGGGGTCGTACGAGCAGTACTTC
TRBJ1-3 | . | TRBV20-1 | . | CSAREEGAGNTIYF | TGCAGTGCTAGAGAGGAGGGGGCTGGAAACACCATATATTTT
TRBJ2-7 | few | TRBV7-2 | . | CASSFRGSRDEPYF | TGTGCCAGCAGCTTTCGGGGAAGCCGGGACGAACCGTACTTC
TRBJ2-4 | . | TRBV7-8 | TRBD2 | CASSLSLGLAGGQGKNIQYF | TGTGCCAGCAGCTTATCTTTGGGACTAGCGGGGGGGCAAGGCAAAAACATTCAGTACTTC
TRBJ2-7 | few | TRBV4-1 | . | CASSQVGSYEQYF | TGTGCCAGCAGCCAAGTAGGGAGCTACGAGCAGTACTTC
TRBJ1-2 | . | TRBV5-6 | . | CASSRQGVNYGYTF | TGTGCCAGCAGCAGACAAGGGGTTAACTATGGCTACACCTTC
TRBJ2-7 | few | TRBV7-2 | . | CASSYLVSYEQYF | TGTGCCAGCAGCTATTTGGTTTCATACGAGCAGTACTTC
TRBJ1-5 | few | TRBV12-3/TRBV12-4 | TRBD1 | CASSPTGGLDQPQHF | TGTGCCAGCAGCCCGACAGGGGGCTTAGATCAGCCCCAGCATTTT
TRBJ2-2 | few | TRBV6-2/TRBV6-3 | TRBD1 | CASSGQGLHQRTGELFF | TGTGCCAGCAGTGGACAGGGTCTCCACCAAAGAACCGGGGAGCTGTTTTTT
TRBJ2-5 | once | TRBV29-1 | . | CSVEVQGRETQYF | TGCAGCGTTGAGGTTCAGGGGAGAGAGACCCAGTACTTC
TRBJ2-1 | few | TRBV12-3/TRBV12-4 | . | CASSLGLGPYNEQFF | TGTGCCAGCAGTTTAGGTTTGGGCCCCTACAATGAGCAGTTCTTC
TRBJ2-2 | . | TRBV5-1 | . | CASSWATGANTGELFF | TGCGCCAGCAGCTGGGCGACAGGCGCGAACACCGGGGAGCTGTTTTTT
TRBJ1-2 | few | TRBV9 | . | CASSVVGDLRTF | TGTGCCAGCAGCGTAGTTGGAGACCTAAGGACCTTC
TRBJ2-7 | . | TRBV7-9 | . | CASSPVGVTYEQYF | TGTGCCAGCAGCCCCGTCGGGGTCACCTACGAGCAGTACTTC
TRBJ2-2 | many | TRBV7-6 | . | CASSLGPYTGELFF | TGTGCCAGCAGCTTAGGACCCTACACCGGGGAGCTGTTTTTT
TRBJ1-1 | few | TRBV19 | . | CASSISPMGVNTEAFF | TGTGCCAGTAGTATATCCCCCATGGGGGTGAACACTGAAGCTTTCTTT
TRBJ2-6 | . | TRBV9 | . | CASSLPPGRRPGANVLTF | TGTGCCAGCAGCCTACCCCCGGGACGCCGTCCGGGGGCCAACGTCCTGACTTTC
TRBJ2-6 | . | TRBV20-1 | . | CSARGPGYSGANVLTF | TGCAGTGCTAGAGGTCCAGGTTACTCTGGGGCCAACGTCCTGACTTTC
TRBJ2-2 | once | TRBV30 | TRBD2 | CASVSGKGAGELFF | TGTGCCTCCGTCAGCGGGAAGGGTGCCGGGGAGCTGTTTTTT
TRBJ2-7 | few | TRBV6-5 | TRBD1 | CASTTGAGGEQYF | TGTGCCAGCACAACAGGGGCTGGAGGCGAGCAGTACTTC
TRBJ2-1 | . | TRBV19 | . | CASSIGGVVGYNEQFF | TGTGCCAGTAGTATAGGAGGGGTGGTCGGCTACAATGAGCAGTTCTTC
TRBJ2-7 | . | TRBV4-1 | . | CASSQGYGDYEQYF | TGCGCCAGCAGCCAAGGGTATGGGGACTACGAGCAGTACTTC
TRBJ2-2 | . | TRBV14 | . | CASSRVGQNTGELFF | TGTGCCAGCAGCCGAGTGGGACAGAACACCGGGGAGCTGTTTTTT
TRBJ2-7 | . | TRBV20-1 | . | CSASGMSYEQYF | TGCAGTGCTAGCGGGATGTCCTACGAGCAGTACTTC